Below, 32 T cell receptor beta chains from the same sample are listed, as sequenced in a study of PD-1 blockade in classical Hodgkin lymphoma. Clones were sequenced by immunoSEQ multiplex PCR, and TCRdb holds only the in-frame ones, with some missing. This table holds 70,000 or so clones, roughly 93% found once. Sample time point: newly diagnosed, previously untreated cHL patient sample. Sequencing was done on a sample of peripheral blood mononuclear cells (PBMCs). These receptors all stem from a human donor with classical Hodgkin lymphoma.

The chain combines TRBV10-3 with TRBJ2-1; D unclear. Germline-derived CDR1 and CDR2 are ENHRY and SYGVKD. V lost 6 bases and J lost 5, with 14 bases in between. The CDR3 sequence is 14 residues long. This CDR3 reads CAISPRLSNNEQFF. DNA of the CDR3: TGTGCCATCAGCCCAAGACTTTCAAACAATGAGCAGTTCTTC.

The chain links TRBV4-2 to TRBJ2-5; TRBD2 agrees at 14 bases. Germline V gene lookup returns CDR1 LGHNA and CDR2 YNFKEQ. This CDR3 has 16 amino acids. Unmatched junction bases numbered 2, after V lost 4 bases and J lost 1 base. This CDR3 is CASSPGTSGGQETQYF. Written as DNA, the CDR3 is TGTGCCAGCAGCCCCGGGACTAGCGGGGGCCAAGAGACCCAGTACTTC.

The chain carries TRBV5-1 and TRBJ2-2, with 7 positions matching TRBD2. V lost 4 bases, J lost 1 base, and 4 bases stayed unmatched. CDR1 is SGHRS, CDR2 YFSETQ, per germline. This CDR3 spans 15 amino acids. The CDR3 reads CASSPTSLNTGELFF. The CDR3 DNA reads TGCGCCAGCAGCCCGACTAGCCTGAACACCGGGGAGCTGTTTTTT.

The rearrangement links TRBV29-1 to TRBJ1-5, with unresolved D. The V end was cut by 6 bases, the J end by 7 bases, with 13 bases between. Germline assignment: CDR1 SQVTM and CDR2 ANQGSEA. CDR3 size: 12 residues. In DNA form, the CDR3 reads TGCAGCGTGGGGATTTACGGCCAGCCCCAGCATTTT. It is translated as CSVGIYGQPQHF.

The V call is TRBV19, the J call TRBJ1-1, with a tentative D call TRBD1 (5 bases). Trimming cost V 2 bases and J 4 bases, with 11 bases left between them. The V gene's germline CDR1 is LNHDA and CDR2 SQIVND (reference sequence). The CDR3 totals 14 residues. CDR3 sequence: CASSIRRDATEAFF. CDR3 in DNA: TGTGCCAGTAGTATAAGGCGGGACGCCACTGAAGCTTTCTTT. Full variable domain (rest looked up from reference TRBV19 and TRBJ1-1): DGGITQSPKYLFRKEGQNVTLSCEQNLNHDAMYWYRQDPGQGLRLIYYSQIVNDFQKGDIAEGYSVSREKKESFPLTVTSAQKNPTAFYLCASSIRRDATEAFFGQGTRLTVV.

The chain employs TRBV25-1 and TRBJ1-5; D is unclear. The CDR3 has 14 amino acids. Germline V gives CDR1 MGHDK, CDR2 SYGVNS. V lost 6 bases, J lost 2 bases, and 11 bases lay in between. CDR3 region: CASRDSRGNQPQHF. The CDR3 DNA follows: TGTGCCAGCAGGGACTCTCGAGGCAATCAGCCCCAGCATTTT.

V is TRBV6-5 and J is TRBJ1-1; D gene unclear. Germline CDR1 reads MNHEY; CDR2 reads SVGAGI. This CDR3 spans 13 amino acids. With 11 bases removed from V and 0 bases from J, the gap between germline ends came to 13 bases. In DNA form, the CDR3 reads TGTGCCGCCCAACGGGTCATGAACACTGAAGCTTTCTTT. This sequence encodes CAAQRVMNTEAFF.

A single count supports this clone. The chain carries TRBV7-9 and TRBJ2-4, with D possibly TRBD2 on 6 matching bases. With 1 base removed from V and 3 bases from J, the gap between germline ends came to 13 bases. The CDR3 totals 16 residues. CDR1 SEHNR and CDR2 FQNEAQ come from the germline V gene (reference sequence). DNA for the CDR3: TGTGCCAGCAGCTTAGTTCGGGGAGGTGGCAAAAACATTCAGTACTTC. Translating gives CASSLVRGGGKNIQYF.

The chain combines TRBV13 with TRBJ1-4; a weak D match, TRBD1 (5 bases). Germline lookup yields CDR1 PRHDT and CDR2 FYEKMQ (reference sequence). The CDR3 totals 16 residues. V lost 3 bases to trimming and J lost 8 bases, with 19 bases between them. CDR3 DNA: TGTGCCAGCAGCTTGGGGGGTTTTAAACCTCGGGAAAAACTGTTTTTT. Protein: CASSLGGFKPREKLFF.

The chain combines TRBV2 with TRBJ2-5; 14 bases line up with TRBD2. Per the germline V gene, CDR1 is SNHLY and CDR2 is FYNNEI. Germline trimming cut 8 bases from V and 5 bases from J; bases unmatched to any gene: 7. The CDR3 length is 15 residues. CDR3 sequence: CASSGTSGSRETQYF. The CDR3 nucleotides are TGTGCCAGCTCTGGGACTAGCGGGAGTCGGGAGACCCAGTACTTC.

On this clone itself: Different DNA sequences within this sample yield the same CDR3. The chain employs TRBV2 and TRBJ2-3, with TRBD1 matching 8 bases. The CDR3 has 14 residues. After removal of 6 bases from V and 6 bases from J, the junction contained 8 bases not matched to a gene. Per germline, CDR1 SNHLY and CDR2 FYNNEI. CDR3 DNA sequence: TGTGCCAGCAGGGACAGGGTGTACACGGATACGCAGTATTTT. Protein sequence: CASRDRVYTDTQYF. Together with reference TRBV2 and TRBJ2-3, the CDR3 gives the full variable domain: EPEVTQTPSHQVTQMGQEVILRCVPISNHLYFYWYRQILGQKVEFLVSFYNNEISEKSEIFDDQFSVERPDGSNFTLKIRSTKLEDSAMYFCASRDRVYTDTQYFGPGTRLTVL.

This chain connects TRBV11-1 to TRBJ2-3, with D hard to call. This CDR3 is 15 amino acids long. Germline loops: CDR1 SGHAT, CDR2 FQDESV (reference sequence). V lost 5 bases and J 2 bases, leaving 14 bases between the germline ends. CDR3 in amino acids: CASSPSRGPTDTQYF. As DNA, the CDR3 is TGTGCCAGCAGCCCGAGCCGAGGACCCACAGATACGCAGTATTTT.

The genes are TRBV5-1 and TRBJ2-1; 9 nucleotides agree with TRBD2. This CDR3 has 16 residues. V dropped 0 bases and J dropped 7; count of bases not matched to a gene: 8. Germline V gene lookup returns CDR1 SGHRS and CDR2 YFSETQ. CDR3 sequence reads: CASSLAGLAGRNEQFF. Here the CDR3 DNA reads TGCGCCAGCAGCTTGGCCGGCCTAGCGGGGCGGAATGAGCAGTTCTTC.

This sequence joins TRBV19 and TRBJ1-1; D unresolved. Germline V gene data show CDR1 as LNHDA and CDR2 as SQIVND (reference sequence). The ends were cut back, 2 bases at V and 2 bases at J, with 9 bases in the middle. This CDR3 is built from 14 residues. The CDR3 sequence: CASSIRGSNTEAFF. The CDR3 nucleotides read TGTGCCAGTAGTATACGGGGTTCTAACACTGAAGCTTTCTTT.

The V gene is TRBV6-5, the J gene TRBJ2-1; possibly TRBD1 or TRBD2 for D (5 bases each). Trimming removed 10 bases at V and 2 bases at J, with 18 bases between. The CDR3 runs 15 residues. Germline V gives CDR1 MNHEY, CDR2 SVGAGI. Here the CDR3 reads CATYSGTVTYNEQFF. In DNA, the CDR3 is TGTGCCACTTACTCCGGGACGGTTACCTACAATGAGCAGTTCTTC.

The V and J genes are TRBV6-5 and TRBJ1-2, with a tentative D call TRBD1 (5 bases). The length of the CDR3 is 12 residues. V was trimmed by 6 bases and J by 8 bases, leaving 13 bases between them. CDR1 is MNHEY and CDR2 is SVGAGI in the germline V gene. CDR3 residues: CASSPRGSGYTF. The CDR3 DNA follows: TGTGCCAGCAGCCCTCGGGGCAGCGGCTACACCTTC.

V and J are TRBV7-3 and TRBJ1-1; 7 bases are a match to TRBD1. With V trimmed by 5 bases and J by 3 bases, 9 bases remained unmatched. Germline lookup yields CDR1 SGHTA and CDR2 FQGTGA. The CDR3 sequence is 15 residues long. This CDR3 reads CASSLQGTVDTEAFF. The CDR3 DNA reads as TGTGCCAGCAGCCTCCAAGGGACAGTGGACACTGAAGCTTTCTTT.

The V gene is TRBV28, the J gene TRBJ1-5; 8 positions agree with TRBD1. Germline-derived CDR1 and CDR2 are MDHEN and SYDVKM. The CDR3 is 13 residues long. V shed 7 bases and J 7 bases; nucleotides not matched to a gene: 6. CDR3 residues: CASKDRVNQPQHF. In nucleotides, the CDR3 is TGTGCCAGCAAGGACAGGGTAAACCAGCCCCAGCATTTT.

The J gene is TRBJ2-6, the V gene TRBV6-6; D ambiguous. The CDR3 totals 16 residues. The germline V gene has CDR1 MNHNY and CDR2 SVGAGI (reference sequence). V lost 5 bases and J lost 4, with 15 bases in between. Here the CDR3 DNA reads TGTGCCAGCAGTCCCTCAACCTCCAGGGGGGCCAACGTCCTGACTTTC. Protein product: CASSPSTSRGANVLTF.

CDR3 in amino acids: CASSLEGASIKDTQYF. The DNA of the CDR3 is TGTGCCAGCAGCTTAGAAGGGGCTAGCATTAAAGATACGCAGTATTTT. The rearrangement uses TRBV7-8 and TRBJ2-3; D possibly uses TRBD1 or TRBD2 (5 bases each). Germline V gives CDR1 SGHVS, CDR2 FQNEAQ. V dropped 1 base and J dropped 5 bases, with 16 bases sitting between them. The CDR3 sequence is 16 residues long.

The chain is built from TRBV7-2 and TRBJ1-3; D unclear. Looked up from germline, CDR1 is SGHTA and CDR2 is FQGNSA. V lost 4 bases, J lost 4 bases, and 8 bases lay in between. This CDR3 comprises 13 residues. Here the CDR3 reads CASSSFRGNTIYF. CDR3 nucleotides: TGTGCCAGCAGCTCCTTTCGCGGAAACACCATATATTTT.

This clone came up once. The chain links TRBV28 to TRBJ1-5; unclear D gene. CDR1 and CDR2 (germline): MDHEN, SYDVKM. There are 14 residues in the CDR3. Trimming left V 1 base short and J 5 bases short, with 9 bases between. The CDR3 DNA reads TGTGCCAGCAGTTTATTGGGCAGCTATCAGCCCCAGCATTTT. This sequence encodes CASSLLGSYQPQHF.

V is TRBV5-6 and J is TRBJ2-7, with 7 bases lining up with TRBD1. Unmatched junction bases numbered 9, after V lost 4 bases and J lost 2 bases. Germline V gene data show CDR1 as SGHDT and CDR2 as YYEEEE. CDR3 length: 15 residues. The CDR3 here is CASSPRTGRAYEQYF. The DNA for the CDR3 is TGTGCCAGCAGCCCTCGGACAGGTCGGGCCTACGAGCAGTACTTC.

CDR3 nucleotide sequence: TGTGCCAGCAGTTCCTTAGGGGGGGCCAACGTCCTGACTTTC. This sequence encodes CASSSLGGANVLTF. This chain links TRBV27 with TRBJ2-6; D gene uncertain. The germline V and J ends were trimmed by 4 bases and 4 bases, with 8 bases remaining between them. Germline V gene data show CDR1 as MNHEY and CDR2 as SMNVEV (reference sequence). This CDR3 contains 14 residues.

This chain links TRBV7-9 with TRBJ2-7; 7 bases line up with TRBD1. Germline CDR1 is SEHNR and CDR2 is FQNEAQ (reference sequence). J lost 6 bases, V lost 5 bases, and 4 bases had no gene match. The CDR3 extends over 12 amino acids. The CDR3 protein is CASSLRDSEQYF. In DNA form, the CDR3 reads TGTGCCAGCAGCCTGAGGGACAGCGAGCAGTACTTC.

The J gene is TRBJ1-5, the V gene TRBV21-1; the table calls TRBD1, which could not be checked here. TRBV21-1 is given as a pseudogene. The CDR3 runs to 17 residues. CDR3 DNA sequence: TGTGCCAGCAGCAAAGGGAGGGGACAGGGGGCCTATCAGCCCCAGCATTTT. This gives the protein CASSKGRGQGAYQPQHF.

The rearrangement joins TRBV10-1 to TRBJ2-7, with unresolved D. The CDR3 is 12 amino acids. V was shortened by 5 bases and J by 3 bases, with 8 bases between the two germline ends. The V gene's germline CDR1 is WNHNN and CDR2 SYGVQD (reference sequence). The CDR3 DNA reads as TGCGCCAGCAGTCCACACGGCTACGAGCAGTACTTC. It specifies CASSPHGYEQYF.

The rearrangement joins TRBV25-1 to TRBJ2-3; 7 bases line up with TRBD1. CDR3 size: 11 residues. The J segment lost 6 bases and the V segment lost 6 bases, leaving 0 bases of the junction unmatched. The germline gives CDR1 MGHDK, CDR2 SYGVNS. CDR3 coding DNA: TGTGCCAGCAGACAGGGGGATACGCAGTATTTT. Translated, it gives CASRQGDTQYF.

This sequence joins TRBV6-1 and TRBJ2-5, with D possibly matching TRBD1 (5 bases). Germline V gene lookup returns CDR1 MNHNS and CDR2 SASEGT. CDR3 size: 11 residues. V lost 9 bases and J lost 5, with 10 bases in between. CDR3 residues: CARGLRETQYF. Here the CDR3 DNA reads TGTGCCAGGGGGCTTAGGGAGACCCAGTACTTC.

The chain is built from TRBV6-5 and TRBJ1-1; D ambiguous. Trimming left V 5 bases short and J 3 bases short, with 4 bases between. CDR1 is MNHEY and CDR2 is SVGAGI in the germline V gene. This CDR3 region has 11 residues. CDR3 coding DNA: TGTGCCAGCAGTAGGGACACTGAAGCTTTCTTT. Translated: CASSRDTEAFF.

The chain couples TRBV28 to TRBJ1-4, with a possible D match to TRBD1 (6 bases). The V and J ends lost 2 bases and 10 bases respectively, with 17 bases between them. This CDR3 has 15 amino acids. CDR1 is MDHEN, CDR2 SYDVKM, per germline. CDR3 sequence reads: CASSLTGTWGVKLFF. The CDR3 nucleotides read TGTGCCAGCAGTTTAACCGGGACATGGGGGGTAAAACTGTTTTTT.

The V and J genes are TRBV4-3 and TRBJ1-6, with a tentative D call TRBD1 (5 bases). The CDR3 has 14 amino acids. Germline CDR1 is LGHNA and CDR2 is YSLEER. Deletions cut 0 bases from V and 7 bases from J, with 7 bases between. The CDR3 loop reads CASSQEGGNSPLHF. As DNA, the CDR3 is TGCGCCAGCAGCCAAGAGGGGGGAAATTCACCCCTCCACTTT.